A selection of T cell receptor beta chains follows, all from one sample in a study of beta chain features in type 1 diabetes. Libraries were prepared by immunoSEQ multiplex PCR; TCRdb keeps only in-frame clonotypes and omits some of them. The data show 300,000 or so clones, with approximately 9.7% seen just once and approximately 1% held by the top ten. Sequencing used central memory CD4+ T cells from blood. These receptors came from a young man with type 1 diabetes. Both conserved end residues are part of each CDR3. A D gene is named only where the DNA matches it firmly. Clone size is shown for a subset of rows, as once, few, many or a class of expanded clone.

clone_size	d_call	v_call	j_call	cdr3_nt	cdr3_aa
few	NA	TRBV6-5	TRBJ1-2	TGTGCCAGCAATTCCCGACGCGGGACACCGTATGGCTACACCTTC	CASNSRRGTPYGYTF
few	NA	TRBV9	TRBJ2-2	TGTGCCAGCAGCGTAGTGTCAGTAGCGGATAGCGGGGAGCTGTTTTTT	CASSVVSVADSGELFF
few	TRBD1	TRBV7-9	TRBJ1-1	TGTGCCAGCAGCAGGACAGGGTCGAACACTGAAGCTTTCTTT	CASSRTGSNTEAFF
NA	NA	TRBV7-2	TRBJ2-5	TGTGCCAGCAGCTCGGACTACCGGGTGGAGACCCAGTACTTC	CASSSDYRVETQYF
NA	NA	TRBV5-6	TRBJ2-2	TGTGCCAGCAGTTTGACGGTTCTCACCGGGGAGCTGTTTTTT	CASSLTVLTGELFF
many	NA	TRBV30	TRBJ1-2	TGTGCCTGGAGTCCGCGGGCTAACTATGGCTACACCTTC	CAWSPRANYGYTF
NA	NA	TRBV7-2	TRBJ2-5	TGTGCCAGCCTTCAGGGTGCCCGGGAGACCCAGTACTTC	CASLQGARETQYF
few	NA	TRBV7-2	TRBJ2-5	TGTGCCAGCAGTTTTCAGGGTGGCGATGAGACCCAGTACTTC	CASSFQGGDETQYF
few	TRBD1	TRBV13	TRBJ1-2	TGTGCCAGCAGCCCCCGACAGGGAGAGGGTGGCTACACCTTC	CASSPRQGEGGYTF
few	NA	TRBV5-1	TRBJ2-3	TGCGCCAGCAGCTTGGCAGCGCAAGATACGCAGTATTTT	CASSLAAQDTQYF
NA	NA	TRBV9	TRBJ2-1	TGTGCCAGCAGCGTAGAAGAGGGAGAGCAGTTCTTC	CASSVEEGEQFF
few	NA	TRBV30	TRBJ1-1	TGTGCCTTATCGGCTGACAGGATGACTGAAGCTTTCTTT	CALSADRMTEAFF
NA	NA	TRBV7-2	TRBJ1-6	TGTGCCAGCAGCTTGAGTTGGTCAGCCAGCTATAATTCACCCCTCCACTTT	CASSLSWSASYNSPLHF
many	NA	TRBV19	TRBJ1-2	TGTGCCACCAGGACAGTCGGCTATGGCTACACCTTC	CATRTVGYGYTF
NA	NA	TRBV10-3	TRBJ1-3	TGTGCCATCAGTGAGGGAGGGACATTGGCTGGAAACACCATATATTTT	CAISEGGTLAGNTIYF
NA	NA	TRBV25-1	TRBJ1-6	TGTGCCAGCAGTGAGGCCGGGGCAACCACTTCACCCCTCCACTTT	CASSEAGATTSPLHF
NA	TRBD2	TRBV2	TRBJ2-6	TGTGCCAGCAGAGGGGGACTAGCGGGGGCCTCTGGGGCCAACGTCCTGACTTTC	CASRGGLAGASGANVLTF
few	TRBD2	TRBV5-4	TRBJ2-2	TGTGCCAGCAGCTTCGAGCGGGGGAGAACCGGGGAGCTGTTTTTT	CASSFERGRTGELFF
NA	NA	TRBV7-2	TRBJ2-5	TGTGCCAGCAGCAGGACGGGCCAAGAGACCCAGTACTTC	CASSRTGQETQYF
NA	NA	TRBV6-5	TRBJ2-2	TGTGCCAGCAGCCCCTTAGGTGTGAGCACCGGGGAGCTGTTTTTT	CASSPLGVSTGELFF
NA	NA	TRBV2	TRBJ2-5	TGTGCCAGCAGTGAGTGGGTGGCGGGGACCCAAGAGACCCAGTACTTC	CASSEWVAGTQETQYF
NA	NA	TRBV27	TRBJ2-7	TGTGCCAGCAGTCCCACAGGGAGTTACGAGCAGTACTTC	CASSPTGSYEQYF